This TCR beta chain was obtained from a study of shared clonotypes between healthy human individuals (dated by TCRdb to about 2020). With regard to the full study: The cohort comprised a couple of women and a few men aged 18 to 49 years. Per donor, three plates each were used for CD4 naive and CD4 memory, two for CD8 naive, and one for CD8 memory. The study deeply sequenced blood TCR repertoires of five healthy adults to estimate repertoire size and the extent of clonotype sharing between individuals. To increase sequencing depth and limit assay-specific biases, TCR repertoire library preparation and sequencing were carried out by different laboratories using diverse techniques. Each donor's leukapheresis produced roughly between roughly 0.85 and 9.5 billion PBMCs. On the study overall, not on this receptor specifically: Sampling was restricted to blood, and TCR repertoires in tissues likely differ from the TCR repertoires found in blood. The small number of donors limited the genetic and exposure-history diversity represented. Larger estimated clonotype richness was generally found for naive subsets than for memory subsets. Based on pairwise subsampling, the degree of clonotype sharing among donors was expected to be affected by sequencing depth. Sharing across a handful of donors was observed for roughly 5.4% of naive CD4, 3% to 4% of naive CD8, over 2% of memory CD4, and about 0.4% of memory CD8 clonotypes. Clonotypes shared by all four sorted-subset donors showed higher generation probabilities than non-shared clonotypes. Rarefaction of sorted-subset datasets indicated incomplete sequencing despite the large sequencing depth.

The donors were healthy, HIV-negative adults who had no recently reported acute infections or vaccinations. Every donor was a Caucasian adult residing in Nashville, Tennessee, USA. Magnetic negative selection was used to enrich CD4+ T cells, after which naive cells were positively selected on CD45RA and the negative fraction became the memory subset. Blood was collected by leukapheresis, and PBMCs were isolated by Ficoll-Histopaque density gradient centrifugation and then cryopreserved in liquid nitrogen vapor phase. Analytical flow cytometry was used to check the purity and quantity of every magnetically sorted T cell population. From each sorted fraction, genomic DNA was isolated and quantified by UV absorbance on a Nanodrop 2000c. TCR CDR3 regions were amplified from genomic DNA by multiplex PCR using the deep immunoSEQ assay. Extracted genomic DNA from each cell subset was distributed evenly across all wells of several immunoSEQ 96-well plates, and each plate was treated as a replicate. Each replicate PCR for sorted subsets received roughly 0.2 ug genomic DNA, equal to about 30,000 T cell genomes. Purified libraries were quantified with a Qubit 3.0 fluorometer, sized on a Bioanalyzer 2100, and re-quantified with the KAPA Library Quantification kit. Every immunoSEQ 96-well plate was sequenced on a dedicated single-read 150-cycle Illumina NextSeq 550 flow cell. Regarding the original processing steps: Because the immunoSEQ output held only junctional sequences and lacked quality scores, the filtering could not match the filtering applied to full-length reads. To assign V/J genes and CDR3, sequences were annotated against IMGT germline references using PyIR, a Python wrapper for IgBLAST v1.9. Reads were removed for weak V/J assignments (E-value above 1e-6), missing CDR3, stop codons, out-of-frame junctions, or ambiguous translated residues. V3J clonotypes were defined as sequences sharing the same inferred V gene, J gene, and CDR3 amino acid sequence. The percentage overlap between two repertoires was calculated by dividing the number of shared unique clonotypes by the size of the smaller repertoire. Three approaches were used to assess repertoire richness: RTK rarefaction, the Chao1 estimator, and Recon v2.1 estimates of unobserved clonotypes. For all TCRbeta clonotypes obtained by the gDNA method from a few donors, generation probabilities were computed with OLGA. TCRdb re-hosts the immuneACCESS table, in-frame sequences only. Its copies lack some clones; in the studies checked, an unresolved V gene accounts for under half of them, and the cause for the rest is not known. For V, J and clone size, that table is used; D and trimming come from the DNA. The sample table contains 800,000 to 1,200,000 clones; only one count was recorded for more than 75% of them. About 0.52% of the sample rests with the top ten.

About this clone: Its antigen target is currently unknown. Qualities for individual bases were not recorded, and no much larger clone is one base off.

The germline V gene (reference sequence) provides CDR1 SGHKS and CDR2 YYEKEE. From the cysteine through the phenylalanine, the CDR3 covers 18 amino acids. Only the CDR3 part of the read is kept: 54 bases, read in frame from the first base. The germline ends are 21 bases apart after V is trimmed by 4 bases and J by 4 bases. The material sequenced was memory CD4+ T cells from PBMCs. The cell subset or site label, read with the paper, signifies: CD45RA-negative fraction. The clonotype comes from a man aged 18-30 years in good health. Some clones in this sample may be carry-over from other donors' samples. The rearrangement combines TRBV5-5 with TRBJ2-6; 5 matching bases give a weak D call of TRBD2. CDR3 region: CASSRNFGVGVGANVLTF. The DNA is TGTGCCAGCAGCCGGAATTTTGGTGTCGGGGTGGGGGCCAACGTCCTGACTTTC.